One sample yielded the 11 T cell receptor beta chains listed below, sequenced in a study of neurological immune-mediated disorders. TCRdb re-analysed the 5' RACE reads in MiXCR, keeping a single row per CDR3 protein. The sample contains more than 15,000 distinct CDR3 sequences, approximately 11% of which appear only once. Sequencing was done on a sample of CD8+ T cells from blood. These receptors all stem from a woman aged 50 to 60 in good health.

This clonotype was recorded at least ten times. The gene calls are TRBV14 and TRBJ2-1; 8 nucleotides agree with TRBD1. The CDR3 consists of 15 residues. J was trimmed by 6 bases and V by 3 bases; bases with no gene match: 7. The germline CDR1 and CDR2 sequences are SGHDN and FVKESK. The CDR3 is CASSHPGQGFNEQFF. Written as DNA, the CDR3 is TGTGCCAGCAGCCACCCCGGACAGGGATTCAATGAGCAGTTCTTC.

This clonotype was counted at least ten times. In nucleotides, the CDR3 is TGCGCCAGCAGCTTGGGGGACTACTACGAGCAGTACTTC. Protein: CASSLGDYYEQYF. The chain links TRBV5-1 to TRBJ2-7; TRBD2 matches at 7 bases. The CDR3 is 13 residues long. Germline CDR1 and CDR2: SGHRS and YFSETQ. V was pared by 0 bases and J by 3 bases, with 0 bases of the junction left unmatched.

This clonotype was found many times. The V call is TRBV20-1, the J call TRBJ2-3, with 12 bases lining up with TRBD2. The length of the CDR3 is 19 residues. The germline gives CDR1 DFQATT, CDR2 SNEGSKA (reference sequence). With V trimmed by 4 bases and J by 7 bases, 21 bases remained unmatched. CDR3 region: CSATAYLGLAGPTDNTQYF. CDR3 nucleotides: TGCAGTGCTACCGCTTACCTGGGACTAGCGGGTCCTACCGATAATACGCAGTATTTT.

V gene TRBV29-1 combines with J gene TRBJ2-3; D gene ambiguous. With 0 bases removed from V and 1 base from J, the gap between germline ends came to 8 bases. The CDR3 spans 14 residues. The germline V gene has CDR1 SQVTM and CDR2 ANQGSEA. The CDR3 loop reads CSVEDRPGTDTQYF. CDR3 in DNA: TGCAGCGTTGAAGATCGGCCTGGCACAGATACGCAGTATTTT.

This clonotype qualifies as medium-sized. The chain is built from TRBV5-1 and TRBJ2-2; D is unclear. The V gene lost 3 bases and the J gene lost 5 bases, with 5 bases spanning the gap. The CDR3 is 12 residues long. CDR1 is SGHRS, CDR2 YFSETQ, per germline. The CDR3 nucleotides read TGCGCCAGCAGCTGGGATACCGGGGAGCTGTTTTTT. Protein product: CASSWDTGELFF.

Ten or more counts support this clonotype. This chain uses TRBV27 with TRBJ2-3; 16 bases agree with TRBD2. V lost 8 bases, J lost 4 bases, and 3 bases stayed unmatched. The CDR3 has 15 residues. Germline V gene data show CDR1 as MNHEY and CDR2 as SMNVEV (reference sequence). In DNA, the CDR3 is TGTGCCAGCTGGGGGACTAGCGGGGGGGCAGATACGCAGTATTTT. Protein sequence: CASWGTSGGADTQYF.

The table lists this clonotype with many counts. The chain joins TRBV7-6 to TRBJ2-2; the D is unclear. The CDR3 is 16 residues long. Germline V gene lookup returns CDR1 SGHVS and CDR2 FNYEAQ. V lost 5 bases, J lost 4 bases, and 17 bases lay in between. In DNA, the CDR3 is TGTGCCAGCAGCCCAACTCGGGCCGTCTTCACCGGGGAGCTGTTTTTT. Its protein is CASSPTRAVFTGELFF.

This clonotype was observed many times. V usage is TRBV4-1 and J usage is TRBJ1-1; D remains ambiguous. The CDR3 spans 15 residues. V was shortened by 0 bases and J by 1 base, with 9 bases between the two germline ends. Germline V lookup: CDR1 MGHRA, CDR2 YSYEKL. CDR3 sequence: CASSQDETRNTEAFF. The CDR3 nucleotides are TGCGCCAGCAGCCAAGACGAGACACGGAACACTGAAGCTTTCTTT.

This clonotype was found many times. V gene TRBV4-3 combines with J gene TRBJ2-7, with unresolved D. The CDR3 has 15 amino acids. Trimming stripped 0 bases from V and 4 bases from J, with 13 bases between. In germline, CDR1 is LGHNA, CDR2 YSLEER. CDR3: CASSQDVSENYEQYF. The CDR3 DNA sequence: TGCGCCAGCAGCCAAGATGTGTCGGAAAATTACGAGCAGTACTTC.

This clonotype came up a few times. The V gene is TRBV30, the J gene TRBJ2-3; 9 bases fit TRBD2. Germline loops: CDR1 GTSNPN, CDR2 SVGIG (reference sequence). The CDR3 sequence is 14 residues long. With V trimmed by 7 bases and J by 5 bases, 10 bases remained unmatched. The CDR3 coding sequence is TGTGCCTCCTCGGCTAGCGGGGTTGTAGATACGCAGTATTTT. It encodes CASSASGVVDTQYF.

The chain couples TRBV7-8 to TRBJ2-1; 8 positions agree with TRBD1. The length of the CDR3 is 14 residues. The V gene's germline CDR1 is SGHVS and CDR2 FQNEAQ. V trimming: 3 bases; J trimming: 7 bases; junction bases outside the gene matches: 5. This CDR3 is CASSFRDRRNEQFF. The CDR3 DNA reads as TGTGCCAGCAGCTTCCGGGACAGGAGGAATGAGCAGTTCTTC.